This paragraph covers one T cell receptor beta chain sequence. The record originates from a study of T cell changes during pregnancy in multiple sclerosis. V was cut by 2 bases and J by 3 bases, with 11 bases left in between. Germline lookup yields CDR1 MNHEY and CDR2 SVGAGI. The CDR3 is made up of 15 amino acids. The protocol was immunoSEQ multiplex PCR, while the TCRdb copy is restricted to in-frame clones and leaves out a portion. The sample holds roughly 89,000 clones, 90% to 95% seen once. This TCR was sampled from a female donor with multiple sclerosis, enrolled in a pregnancy study. The sample here was peripheral blood, taken in the third trimester of pregnancy. J is TRBJ2-1 and V is TRBV6-5; TRBD1 is a possible D gene (5 bases). CDR3 region: CASSYGSTDYNEQFF. The CDR3 bases are TGTGCCAGCAGTTACGGGTCGACAGACTACAATGAGCAGTTCTTC.